A selection of T cell receptor beta chains follows, all from one sample in a study of shared clonotypes between healthy human individuals. Sequencing used immunoSEQ multiplex PCR; TCRdb keeps in-frame clones, though not all of them. There are about 1.9 million clones in the sample; about 94% occur only once, and more than 1.5% lies in the top ten. Sample: naive CD8+ T cells from PBMCs. These receptors were taken from a man in his late teens or twenties in good health. Some clones in this sample may be carry-over from other donors' samples. The CDR3 runs from the conserved cysteine through the conserved F or W. D genes are given only for firm matches. Clone size, where shown, is once, few, many, or a class for clones that have expanded.

V gene	clone size	D gene	J gene	CDR3 protein	CDR3 DNA
TRBV10-2	few	-	TRBJ1-5	CASSGQNQPQHF	TGCGCCAGCAGTGGGCAGAATCAGCCCCAGCATTTT
TRBV7-6	-	TRBD1	TRBJ1-2	CASSLEDRADGYTF	TGTGCCAGCAGCTTAGAGGACAGGGCCGATGGCTACACCTTC
TRBV5-6	-	TRBD2	TRBJ2-7	CASSLLRSGRGTYEQYF	TGTGCCAGCAGCTTGTTACGTAGCGGGAGAGGGACCTACGAGCAGTACTTC
TRBV27	-	TRBD1	TRBJ2-7	CASSSFPRDRGPSYEQYF	TGTGCCAGCAGTTCCTTCCCCCGGGACAGGGGGCCATCCTACGAGCAGTACTTC
TRBV7-9	-	TRBD1	TRBJ2-7	CASSPRGTGDYEQYF	TGTGCCAGCAGCCCAAGGGGGACAGGAGACTACGAGCAGTACTTC
TRBV10-3	-	-	TRBJ2-5	CAISEVVGLGETQYF	TGTGCCATCAGTGAGGTGGTTGGGTTAGGGGAGACCCAGTACTTC
TRBV28	-	TRBD2	TRBJ2-7	CASSLASGSYEQYF	TGTGCCAGCAGTTTGGCTAGCGGGAGCTACGAGCAGTACTTC
TRBV9	-	TRBD1	TRBJ2-3	CASSLNRDRHTDTQYF	TGTGCCAGCAGTCTAAACCGGGACAGGCACACAGATACGCAGTATTTT
TRBV28	once	-	TRBJ1-5	CASSLSWKDSNQPQHF	TGTGCCAGCAGTTTATCGTGGAAGGATAGCAATCAGCCCCAGCATTTT
TRBV6-5	-	TRBD1	TRBJ2-5	CASSYPTGAQYF	TGTGCCAGCAGTTACCCCACAGGGGCCCAGTACTTC
TRBV28	-	-	TRBJ1-4	CASSFNRWTVNEKLFF	TGTGCCAGCAGTTTCAACCGGTGGACAGTTAATGAAAAACTGTTTTTT
TRBV9	-	-	TRBJ1-2	CASSVGSGPNYGYTF	TGTGCCAGCAGCGTAGGATCAGGGCCCAACTATGGCTACACCTTC
TRBV5-1	-	-	TRBJ2-7	CASGPRRGGNEQYF	TGCGCCAGCGGACCGCGCAGGGGAGGTAACGAGCAGTACTTC
TRBV7-2	-	-	TRBJ2-7	CASTPSGDYEQYF	TGTGCCAGCACCCCCTCGGGGGACTACGAGCAGTACTTC
TRBV19	-	-	TRBJ1-1	CASYSRGRTEAFF	TGTGCCAGTTACAGCAGGGGAAGAACTGAAGCTTTCTTT
TRBV27	-	TRBD2	TRBJ2-3	CASRLAGGADTQYF	TGTGCCAGCAGGCTAGCGGGAGGTGCAGATACGCAGTATTTT
TRBV27	-	-	TRBJ2-2	CASSFGQPANTGELFF	TGTGCCAGCAGTTTCGGACAACCTGCGAACACCGGGGAGCTGTTTTTT
TRBV7-2	-	TRBD1	TRBJ2-7	CASSLGDRGYEQYF	TGTGCCAGCAGCTTAGGAGACAGGGGGTATGAGCAGTACTTC
TRBV7-9	-	-	TRBJ1-4	CASSQPSRSTTPTNEKLFF	TGTGCCAGCAGCCAGCCGTCTCGGTCAACCACGCCAACTAATGAAAAACTGTTTTTT
TRBV7-9	-	-	TRBJ1-2	CASSWGAQPYGYTF	TGTGCCAGCAGCTGGGGAGCGCAGCCCTATGGCTACACCTTC
TRBV27	-	-	TRBJ2-1	CASSFGVFDEQFF	TGTGCCAGCAGTTTCGGTGTATTCGATGAGCAGTTCTTC
TRBV7-9	-	TRBD2	TRBJ2-7	CASSLFGGAEYEQYF	TGTGCCAGCAGCCTATTCGGGGGGGCAGAATACGAGCAGTACTTC
TRBV6-5	once	TRBD1	TRBJ1-1	CASSGTGVWRTEAFF	TGTGCCAGCAGCGGGACAGGGGTATGGCGGACTGAAGCTTTCTTT
TRBV7-2	-	-	TRBJ2-2	CASSPLLGGPKPGELFF	TGTGCCAGCAGCCCCCTACTAGGGGGGCCGAAGCCCGGGGAGCTGTTTTTT
TRBV30	-	-	TRBJ1-2	CAWSPPYGYTF	TGTGCCTGGAGTCCCCCATATGGCTACACCTTC
TRBV5-1	-	-	TRBJ1-4	CASLGRSPGGELFF	TGCGCCAGCTTGGGGCGCAGCCCGGGAGGGGAACTGTTTTTT
TRBV2	-	-	TRBJ1-4	CASGVLPKNEKLFF	TGTGCCAGCGGAGTACTACCAAAAAATGAAAAACTGTTTTTT
TRBV10-3	-	-	TRBJ1-2	CAISDFGQLKGYGYTF	TGTGCCATCAGCGACTTTGGACAGCTAAAGGGGTATGGCTACACCTTC
TRBV28	-	-	TRBJ2-2	CASSLRQHTGELFF	TGTGCCAGCAGTTTACGACAGCACACCGGGGAGCTGTTTTTT
TRBV13	-	-	TRBJ2-2	CASSLQMQVLNAGELFF	TGTGCCAGCAGCTTGCAAATGCAGGTTTTAAACGCCGGGGAGCTGTTTTTT
TRBV7-9	-	TRBD1	TRBJ1-2	CASSLGGDRRLYGYTF	TGTGCCAGCAGCTTAGGAGGGGACAGGAGACTCTATGGCTACACCTTC
TRBV2	-	TRBD1	TRBJ2-3	CASSGDSRTSTDTQYF	TGTGCCAGCAGTGGGGACAGCCGAACTAGCACAGATACGCAGTATTTT
TRBV27	-	TRBD2	TRBJ2-1	CASSPTLAGGPVYNEQFF	TGTGCCAGCAGTCCGACTTTAGCGGGAGGGCCTGTATACAATGAGCAGTTCTTC
TRBV9	-	-	TRBJ1-5	CASSVGENQPQHF	TGTGCCAGCAGCGTAGGGGAGAATCAGCCCCAGCATTTT
TRBV7-8	-	-	TRBJ2-7	CASSPAYEQYF	TGTGCCAGCAGCCCAGCATACGAGCAGTACTTC
TRBV27	-	-	TRBJ2-3	CASSPRPAASTDTQYF	TGTGCCAGCAGCCCCCGCCCGGCGGCTAGCACAGATACGCAGTATTTT
TRBV5-1	once	-	TRBJ2-5	CASSLTGSPAETQYF	TGCGCCAGCAGCTTGACGGGTTCCCCGGCAGAGACCCAGTACTTC
TRBV27	-	TRBD1	TRBJ2-7	CASSFLTGSTTYEQYF	TGTGCCAGCAGTTTCCTGACAGGGTCGACAACCTACGAGCAGTACTTC
TRBV30	-	TRBD1	TRBJ1-2	CAWEGPGGDYGYTF	TGTGCCTGGGAAGGACCAGGGGGAGACTATGGCTACACCTTC
TRBV29-1	-	-	TRBJ1-2	CSVEPIPGLGTGEYGYTF	TGCAGCGTTGAACCCATACCTGGCCTGGGGACCGGAGAGTATGGCTACACCTTC
TRBV9	-	TRBD1	TRBJ1-1	CASSAGDRPAEAFF	TGTGCCAGCAGCGCCGGGGACAGGCCGGCTGAAGCTTTCTTT
TRBV29-1	-	TRBD1	TRBJ1-2	CSVVIPQGFYGYTF	TGCAGCGTGGTTATCCCACAGGGGTTCTATGGCTACACCTTC
TRBV11-2	once	TRBD1	TRBJ1-1	CASSFLGTGGTEAFF	TGTGCCAGCAGCTTTTTGGGGACAGGGGGCACTGAAGCTTTCTTT
TRBV19	-	-	TRBJ2-7	CASSRSIRELNEQYF	TGTGCCAGTAGTCGGTCCATCCGGGAGTTGAATGAGCAGTACTTC
TRBV19	-	-	TRBJ1-5	CASSIDGPGVDQPQHF	TGTGCCAGTAGTATAGATGGGCCAGGGGTCGATCAGCCCCAGCATTTT
TRBV29-1	-	-	TRBJ1-1	CSVEPRGGHEAFF	TGCAGCGTTGAGCCGAGGGGGGGGCATGAAGCTTTCTTT
TRBV28	-	-	TRBJ2-7	CASSLRGDTYEQYF	TGTGCCAGCAGTTTGCGGGGTGACACCTACGAGCAGTACTTC
TRBV10-3	once	TRBD2	TRBJ2-7	CATGGIAGGGYEQYF	TGTGCCACCGGGGGCATAGCGGGAGGGGGCTACGAGCAGTACTTC
TRBV6-1	-	-	TRBJ1-4	CASSESGEKLFF	TGTGCCAGCAGTGAATCGGGGGAAAAACTGTTTTTT
TRBV9	-	-	TRBJ1-2	CASSVARDSTYGYTF	TGTGCCAGCAGCGTAGCAAGGGACTCCACCTATGGCTACACCTTC